The 2 T cell receptor beta chains in this list originate from one sample, sequenced in a study of T cell changes during pregnancy in multiple sclerosis. TCRdb keeps only in-frame clones here, not all; method: immunoSEQ multiplex PCR. The sample records tens of thousands of clones, 89% being singletons. The source was CD4+ T cells from peripheral blood mononuclear cells, collected in the first trimester of pregnancy. These TCRs come from a female donor with multiple sclerosis, enrolled in a pregnancy study.

This chain joins TRBV7-9 and TRBJ2-7; TRBD1 agrees at 8 bases. V dropped 8 bases and J dropped 1; count of bases not matched to a gene: 13. Germline loops: CDR1 SEHNR, CDR2 FQNEAQ (reference sequence). The length of the CDR3 is 16 residues. This CDR3 is CASYKWGQESSYEQYF. CDR3 DNA: TGTGCCAGCTATAAATGGGGACAGGAATCATCCTACGAGCAGTACTTC.

CDR3 coding DNA: TGTGCCAGTAGTATAGAGGGGACATCCTACGAGCAGTACTTC. This gives the protein CASSIEGTSYEQYF. This chain connects TRBV19 to TRBJ2-7; a possible D gene is TRBD1 (6 bases). The CDR3 spans 14 residues. V dropped 0 bases and J dropped 1 base, with 7 bases sitting between them. CDR1 is LNHDA and CDR2 is SQIVND in the germline V gene (reference sequence).